Sequencing of this TCR beta chain was carried out in a study of Graves' ophthalmopathy and Graves' hyperthyroidism. Germline assignment: CDR1 ENHRY and CDR2 SYGVKD. Trimming took 0 bases from V and 5 from J; bases not matched to a gene: 7. The CDR3 totals 16 residues. The sequenced template was RNA, covering the TCR beta CDR3 region. First-round RT-PCR relied on HTBI primers, and a second-round multiplex PCR came next. TCRdb recomputed calls from the multiplex PCR reads with MiXCR, one row per CDR3 protein. The repertoire includes 580,000 or so distinct CDR3 sequences, less than 45% of them detected once, and roughly 4.5% sits in the top ten.

The chain combines TRBV10-3 with TRBJ2-5; 9 bases are shared with TRBD1. Sequencing was performed on peripheral blood or thyroid tissue (not recorded which). This clonotype originated in an adult man with Graves' hyperthyroidism. The CDR3, as DNA: TGTGCCATCAGTGAGTCGACAGGACAGGGGACGGAGACCCAGTACTTC. Amino acids: CAISESTGQGTETQYF.